This section outlines one TCR beta chain sequence together with its context. Its antigen target is currently unknown. Per-base quality was not reported, and no clone a single base away is much larger than it. TCRbeta CDR3 regions were amplified from genomic DNA by means of the immunoSEQ Assay, a bias-controlled multiplex PCR. The authors processed their data as follows. Within the assay, amplification of reference gene primers was used to estimate how many nucleated cells each sample contained. To quantify the absolute abundance of each unique TCRbeta CDR3 rearrangement, sequence reads were collapsed and filtered. For each sample, productive Simpson clonality was calculated as the square root of Simpson's diversity index across productive rearrangements. The table was pulled from immuneACCESS by TCRdb, which kept in-frame rearrangements only. Such tables lose some clones; where checked, under half of the loss comes from unresolved V genes, and the rest has no known cause. V and J calls and clone size follow that table, whereas D and trimming were derived from the DNA. This sample gives 200,000 to 250,000 clones in total; 85% to 90% of them show up just once. Approximately 3.4% of the sample goes to the ten largest clones.

The data were obtained in a study of blood T cell repertoires in COVID-19 (dated by TCRdb to the early 2020s). General notes on the study: Collaborator samples came from the United States, Italy and Spain and covered acute and convalescent phases of COVID-19. HLA class I and class II types, where available, came from metadata supplied by the sample provider rather than from assay-based typing. Subjects who had been exposed to COVID-19, were actively infected with it, or had recovered from it provided the deeply sampled blood TCRbeta repertoires that made up the dataset. The prospective study material was composed of cDNA or gDNA derived from T cells, B-cell-depleted T cells, or PBMCs. Sample metadata almost always included a de-identified subject ID, COVID-19 status, age in years and sex. The repertoires were released in a freely available public database meant as a resource for research on the immune response to SARS-CoV-2. Samples came from the ongoing ImmuneRACE study (first 160 participants) plus 1,254 subjects from 6 global collaborators.

The CDR3 sequence holds 16 residues, the cysteine and phenylalanine included. The entry retains the CDR3 DNA only, 48 bases that are in frame from base 1. Relative to germline, V is missing 0 bases and J is missing 6 bases, with 5 bases of the junction outside any gene match. Taken from the germline V gene, the CDR1 and CDR2 loops are SGHRS and YFSETQ. Overall results and qualifications from the work: The quantity of clinical and demographic metadata differed by source and by participant and was supplied without curation.

Participants in the prospective study were aged 18 to 89 years, lived in over 20 United States geographic areas, and enrolled through a virtual design. In the prospective study, participants were assigned to cohorts based on the clinical history participants reported in a screening survey and a study questionnaire. Each participant in the prospective study had whole blood, serum and a nasopharyngeal or oropharyngeal swab collected by mobile phlebotomists. Over an approximately 2-month period, participants in the prospective study had the option of providing additional blood draws and questionnaires. Before DNA extraction, prospective study blood samples were shipped either frozen or at room temperature.

The origin of this receptor is a woman in her late teens or twenties in a cohort exposed to, infected with or recovered from COVID-19 (not recorded which). The chain joins TRBV5-1 to TRBJ2-2, with TRBD2 identical over 10 junction bases. Sequencing was performed on PBMCs or T cells enriched from blood (not recorded which). The base sequence is TGCGCCAGCAGCTTGGCTACTAGCGGGAAGGCCGGGGAGCTGTTTTTT. Translation gives CASSLATSGKAGELFF.